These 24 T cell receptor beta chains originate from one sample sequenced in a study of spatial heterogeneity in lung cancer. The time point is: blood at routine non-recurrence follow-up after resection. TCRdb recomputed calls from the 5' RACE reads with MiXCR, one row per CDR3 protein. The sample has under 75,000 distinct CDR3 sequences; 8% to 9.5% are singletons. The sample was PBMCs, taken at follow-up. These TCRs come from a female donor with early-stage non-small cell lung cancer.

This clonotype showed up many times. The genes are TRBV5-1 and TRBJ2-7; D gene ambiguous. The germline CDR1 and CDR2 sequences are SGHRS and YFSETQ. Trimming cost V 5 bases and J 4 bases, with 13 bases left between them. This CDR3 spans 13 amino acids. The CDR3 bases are TGCGCCAGCAGAACGCTCGCGGAATACGAGCAGTACTTC. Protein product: CASRTLAEYEQYF.

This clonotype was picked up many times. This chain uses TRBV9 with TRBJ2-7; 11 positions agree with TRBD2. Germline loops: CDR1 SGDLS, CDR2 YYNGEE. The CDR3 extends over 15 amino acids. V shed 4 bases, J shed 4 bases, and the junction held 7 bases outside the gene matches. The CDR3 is CASSFGWTSGYEQYF. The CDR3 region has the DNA TGTGCCAGCAGCTTCGGATGGACTAGCGGGTACGAGCAGTACTTC.

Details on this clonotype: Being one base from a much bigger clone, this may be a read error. The CDR3 spells CASSYCREAGKETQYF. CDR3 sequence (DNA): TGTGCCAGCAGTTACTGCCGGGAGGCTGGGAAAGAGACCCAGTACTTC. This chain links TRBV6-6 with TRBJ2-5; 7 bases fit TRBD2. The junction had 8 bases not matched to a gene; V was cut back by 1 base and J by 3 bases. Germline CDR1 is MNHNY and CDR2 is SVGAGI (reference sequence). This CDR3 has 16 residues.

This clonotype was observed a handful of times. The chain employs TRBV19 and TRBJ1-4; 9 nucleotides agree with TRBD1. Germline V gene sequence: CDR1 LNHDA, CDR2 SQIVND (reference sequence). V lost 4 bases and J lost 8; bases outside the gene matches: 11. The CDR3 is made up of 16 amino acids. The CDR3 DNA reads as TGTGCCAGTAGTACGCAAACGGACAGGGGACGAGAAAAACTGTTTTTT. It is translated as CASSTQTDRGREKLFF. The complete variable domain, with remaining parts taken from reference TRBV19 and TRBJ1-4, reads DGGITQSPKYLFRKEGQNVTLSCEQNLNHDAMYWYRQDPGQGLRLIYYSQIVNDFQKGDIAEGYSVSREKKESFPLTVTSAQKNPTAFYLCASSTQTDRGREKLFFGSGTQLSVL.

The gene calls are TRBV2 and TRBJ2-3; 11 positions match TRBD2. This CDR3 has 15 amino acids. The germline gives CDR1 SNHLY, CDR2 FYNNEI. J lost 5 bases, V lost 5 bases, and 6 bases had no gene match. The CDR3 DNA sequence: TGTGCCAGCAGTCCTCAACTAGCGGGAGTAGATACGCAGTATTTT. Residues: CASSPQLAGVDTQYF.

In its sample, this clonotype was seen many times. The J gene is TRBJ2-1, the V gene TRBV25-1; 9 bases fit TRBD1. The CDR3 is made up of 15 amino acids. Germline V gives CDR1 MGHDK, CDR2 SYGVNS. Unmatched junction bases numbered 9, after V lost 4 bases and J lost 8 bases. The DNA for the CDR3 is TGTGCCAGCAGTGCTTCCGGGACAGGGTCCTATGAGCAGTTCTTC. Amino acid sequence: CASSASGTGSYEQFF.

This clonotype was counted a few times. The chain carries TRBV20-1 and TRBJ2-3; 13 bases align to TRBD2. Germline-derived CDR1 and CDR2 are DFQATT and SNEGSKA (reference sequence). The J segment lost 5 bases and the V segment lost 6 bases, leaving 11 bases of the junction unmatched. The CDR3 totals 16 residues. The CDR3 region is CSATSGRMSLGDTQYF. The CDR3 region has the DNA TGCAGTGCGACTAGCGGGAGGATGAGTCTGGGAGATACGCAGTATTTT.

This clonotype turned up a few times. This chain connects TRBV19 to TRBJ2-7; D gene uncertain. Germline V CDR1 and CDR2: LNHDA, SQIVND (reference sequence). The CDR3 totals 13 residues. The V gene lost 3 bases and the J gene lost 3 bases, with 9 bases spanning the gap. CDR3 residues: CASSIAPFYEQYF. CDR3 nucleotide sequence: TGTGCCAGTAGTATCGCCCCTTTCTACGAGCAGTACTTC.

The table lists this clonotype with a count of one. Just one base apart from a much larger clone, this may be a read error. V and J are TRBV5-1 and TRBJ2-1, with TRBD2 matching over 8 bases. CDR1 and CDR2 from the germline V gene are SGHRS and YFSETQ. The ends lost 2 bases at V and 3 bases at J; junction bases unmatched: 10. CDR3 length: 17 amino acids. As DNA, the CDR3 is TGCGCCAGCAGCTTCTCTCAGAGGACTAGCTTCTACAATGAGCAGTTCTTC. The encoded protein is CASSFSQRTSFYNEQFF.

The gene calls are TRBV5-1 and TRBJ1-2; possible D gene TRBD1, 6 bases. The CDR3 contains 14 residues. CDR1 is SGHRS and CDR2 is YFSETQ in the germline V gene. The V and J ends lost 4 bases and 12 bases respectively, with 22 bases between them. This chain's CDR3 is CASSPSTGQKQNTF. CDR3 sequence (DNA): TGCGCCAGCAGCCCCTCTACCGGACAGAAGCAGAACACCTTC. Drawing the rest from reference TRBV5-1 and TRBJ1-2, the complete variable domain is KAGVTQTPRYLIKTRGQQVTLSCSPISGHRSVSWYQQTPGQGLQFLFEYFSETQRNKGNFPGRFSGRQFSNSRSEMNVSTLELGDSALYLCASSPSTGQKQNTFGSGTRLTVV.

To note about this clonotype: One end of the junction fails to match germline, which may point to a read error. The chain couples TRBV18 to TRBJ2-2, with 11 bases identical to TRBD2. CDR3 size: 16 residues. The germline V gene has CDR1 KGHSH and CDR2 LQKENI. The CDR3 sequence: CASSPATSGNNGELFF. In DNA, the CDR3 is TGTGCCAGCTCACCCGCGACTAGCGGGAACAACGGGGAGCTGTTTTTT.

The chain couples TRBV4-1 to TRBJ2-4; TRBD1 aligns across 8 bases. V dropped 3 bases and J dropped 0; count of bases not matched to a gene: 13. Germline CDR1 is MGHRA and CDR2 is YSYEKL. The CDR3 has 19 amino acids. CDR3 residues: CASSQIPGTGDIAKNIQYF. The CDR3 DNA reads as TGCGCCAGCAGCCAGATCCCCGGGACAGGAGATATAGCCAAAAACATTCAGTACTTC.

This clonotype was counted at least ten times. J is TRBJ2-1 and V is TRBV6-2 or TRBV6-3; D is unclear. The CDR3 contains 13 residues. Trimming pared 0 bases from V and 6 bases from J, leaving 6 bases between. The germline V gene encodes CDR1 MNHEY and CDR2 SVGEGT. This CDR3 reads CASSYSNSNEQFF. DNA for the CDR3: TGTGCCAGCAGTTACTCGAACAGCAATGAGCAGTTCTTC.

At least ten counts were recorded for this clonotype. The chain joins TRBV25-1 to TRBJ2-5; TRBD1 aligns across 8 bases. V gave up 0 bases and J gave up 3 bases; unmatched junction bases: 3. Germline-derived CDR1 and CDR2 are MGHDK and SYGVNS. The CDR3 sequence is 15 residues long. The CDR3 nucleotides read TGTGCCAGCAGTGAATATAGGGGACAGGAAGAGACCCAGTACTTC. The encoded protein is CASSEYRGQEETQYF.

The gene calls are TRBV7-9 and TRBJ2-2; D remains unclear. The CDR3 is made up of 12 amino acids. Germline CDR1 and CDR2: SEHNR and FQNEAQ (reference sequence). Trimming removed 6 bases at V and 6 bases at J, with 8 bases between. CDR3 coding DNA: TGTGCCAGCAGTTTTTTTGCCGGGGAGCTGTTTTTT. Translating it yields CASSFFAGELFF. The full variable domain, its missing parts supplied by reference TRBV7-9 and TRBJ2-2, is DTGVSQNPRHKITKRGQNVTFRCDPISEHNRLYWYRQTLGQGPEFLTYFQNEAQLEKSRLLSDRFSAERPKGSFSTLEIQRTEQGDSAMYLCASSFFAGELFFGEGSRLTVL.

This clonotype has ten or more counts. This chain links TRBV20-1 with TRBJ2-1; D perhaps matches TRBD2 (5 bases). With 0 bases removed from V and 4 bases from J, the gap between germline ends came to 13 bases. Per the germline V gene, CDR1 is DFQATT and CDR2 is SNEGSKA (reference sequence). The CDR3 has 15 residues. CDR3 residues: CSAREGVGTYNEQFF. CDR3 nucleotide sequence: TGCAGTGCTAGAGAGGGAGTAGGCACGTACAATGAGCAGTTCTTC.

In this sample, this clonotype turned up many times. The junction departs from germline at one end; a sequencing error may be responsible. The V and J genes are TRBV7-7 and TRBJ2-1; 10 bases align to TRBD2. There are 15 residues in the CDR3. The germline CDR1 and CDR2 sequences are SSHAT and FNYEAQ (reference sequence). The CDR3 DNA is TGTGCTAGCAGCTTTGGGACTAGCGCCTACAATGAGCAGTTCTTC. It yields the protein CASSFGTSAYNEQFF.

This chain's CDR3 is CASSAPGLASRTDTQYF. CDR3 DNA: TGTGCCAGCAGCGCTCCAGGGCTAGCTTCTCGCACAGATACGCAGTATTTT. This rearrangement joins TRBV7-8 to TRBJ2-3; D possibly matches TRBD1 or TRBD2 (5 bases each). V lost 5 bases and J 1 base, leaving 19 bases between the germline ends. Germline values: CDR1 SGHVS, CDR2 FQNEAQ. The CDR3 runs to 17 residues.

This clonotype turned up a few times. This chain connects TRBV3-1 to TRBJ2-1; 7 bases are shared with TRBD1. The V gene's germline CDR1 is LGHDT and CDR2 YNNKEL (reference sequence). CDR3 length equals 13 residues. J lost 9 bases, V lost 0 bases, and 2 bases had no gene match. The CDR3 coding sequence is TGTGCCAGCAGCCAAGAGAGACAGGGTGAGCAGTTCTTC. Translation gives CASSQERQGEQFF.

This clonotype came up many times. The CDR3 loop reads CASSSYTGEQFF. The CDR3 DNA follows: TGTGCCAGCAGCTCCTACACGGGTGAGCAGTTCTTC. The V and J genes are TRBV11-2 and TRBJ2-1; D gene unclear. V gave up 4 bases and J gave up 9 bases, with 10 bases separating them. CDR3 length: 12 residues. Germline values: CDR1 SGHAT, CDR2 FQNNGV. Full variable domain (remainder filled in from reference TRBV11-2 and TRBJ2-1): EAGVAQSPRYKIIEKRQSVAFWCNPISGHATLYWYQQILGQGPKLLIQFQNNGVVDDSQLPKDRFSAERLKGVDSTLKIQPAKLEDSAVYLCASSSYTGEQFFGPGTRLTVL.

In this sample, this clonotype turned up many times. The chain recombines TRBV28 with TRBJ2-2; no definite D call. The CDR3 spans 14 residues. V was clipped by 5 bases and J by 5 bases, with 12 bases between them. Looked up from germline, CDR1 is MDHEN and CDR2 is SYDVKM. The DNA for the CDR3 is TGTGCCAGCAGTCCCCCGGACGGGACCGGGGAGCTGTTTTTT. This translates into CASSPPDGTGELFF.

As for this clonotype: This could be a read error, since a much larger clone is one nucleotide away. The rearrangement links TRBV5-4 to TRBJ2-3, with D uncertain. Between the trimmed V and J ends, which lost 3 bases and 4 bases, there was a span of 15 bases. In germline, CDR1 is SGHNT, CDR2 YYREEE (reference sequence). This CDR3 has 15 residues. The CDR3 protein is CASSSGRSIADTQYF. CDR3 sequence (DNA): TGTGCCAGCAGCTCAGGTCGTAGTATCGCAGATACGCAGTATTTT.

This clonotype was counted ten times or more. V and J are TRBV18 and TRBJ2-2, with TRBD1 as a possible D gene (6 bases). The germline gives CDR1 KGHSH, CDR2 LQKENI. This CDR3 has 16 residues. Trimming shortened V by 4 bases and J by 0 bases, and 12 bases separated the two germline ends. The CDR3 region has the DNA TGTGCCAGCTCACTGCAGGGGCCGACGAACACCGGGGAGCTGTTTTTT. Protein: CASSLQGPTNTGELFF.

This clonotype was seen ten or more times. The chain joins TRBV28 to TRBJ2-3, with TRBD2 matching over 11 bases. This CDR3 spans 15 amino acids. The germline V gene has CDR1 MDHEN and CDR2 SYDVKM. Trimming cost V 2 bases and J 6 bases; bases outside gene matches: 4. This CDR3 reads CASSLVAGGSDTQYF. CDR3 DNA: TGTGCCAGCAGTTTAGTAGCGGGAGGGTCCGATACGCAGTATTTT.